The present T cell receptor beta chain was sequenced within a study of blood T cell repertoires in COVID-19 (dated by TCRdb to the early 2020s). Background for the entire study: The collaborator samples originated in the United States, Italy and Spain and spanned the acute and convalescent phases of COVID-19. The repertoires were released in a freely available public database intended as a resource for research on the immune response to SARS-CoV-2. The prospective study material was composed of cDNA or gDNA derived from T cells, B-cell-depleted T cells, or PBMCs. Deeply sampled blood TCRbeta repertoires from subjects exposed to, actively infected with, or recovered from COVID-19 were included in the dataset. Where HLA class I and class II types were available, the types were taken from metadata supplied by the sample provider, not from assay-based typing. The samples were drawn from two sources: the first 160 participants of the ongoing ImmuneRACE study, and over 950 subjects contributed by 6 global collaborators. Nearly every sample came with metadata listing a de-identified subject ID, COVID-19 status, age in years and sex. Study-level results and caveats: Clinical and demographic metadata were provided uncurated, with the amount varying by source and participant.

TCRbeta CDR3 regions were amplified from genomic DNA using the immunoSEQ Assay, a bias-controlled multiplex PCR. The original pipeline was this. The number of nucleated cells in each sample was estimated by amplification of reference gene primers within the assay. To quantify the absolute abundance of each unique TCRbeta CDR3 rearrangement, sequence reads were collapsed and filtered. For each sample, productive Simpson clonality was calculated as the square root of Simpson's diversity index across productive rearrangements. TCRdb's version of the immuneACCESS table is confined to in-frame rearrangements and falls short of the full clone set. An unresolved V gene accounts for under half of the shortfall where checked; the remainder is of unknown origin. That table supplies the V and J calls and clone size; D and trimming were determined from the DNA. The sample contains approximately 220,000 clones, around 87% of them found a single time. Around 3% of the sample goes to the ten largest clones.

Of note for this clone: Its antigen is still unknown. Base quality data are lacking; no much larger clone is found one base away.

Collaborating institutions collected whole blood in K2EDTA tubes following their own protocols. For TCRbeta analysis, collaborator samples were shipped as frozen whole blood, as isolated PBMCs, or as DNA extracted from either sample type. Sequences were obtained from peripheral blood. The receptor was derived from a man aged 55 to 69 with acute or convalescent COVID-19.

The nucleotides are TGTGCCAGCAGCTTAACCGGGCTAGCGGGGGACACAGATACGCAGTATTTT. Translation gives CASSLTGLAGDTDTQYF. The chain was built from TRBV7-3 and TRBJ2-3, and TRBD2 aligns with 10 junction nucleotides. Measured from the cysteine to the phenylalanine, the CDR3 is 17 residues long. Just the 51-base CDR3 DNA is kept, in frame starting at base 1. V lost 0 bases and J lost 2 bases, and the count of bases not matched to a germline gene is 5. The germline V gene specifies SGHTA as CDR1 and FQGTGA as CDR2.